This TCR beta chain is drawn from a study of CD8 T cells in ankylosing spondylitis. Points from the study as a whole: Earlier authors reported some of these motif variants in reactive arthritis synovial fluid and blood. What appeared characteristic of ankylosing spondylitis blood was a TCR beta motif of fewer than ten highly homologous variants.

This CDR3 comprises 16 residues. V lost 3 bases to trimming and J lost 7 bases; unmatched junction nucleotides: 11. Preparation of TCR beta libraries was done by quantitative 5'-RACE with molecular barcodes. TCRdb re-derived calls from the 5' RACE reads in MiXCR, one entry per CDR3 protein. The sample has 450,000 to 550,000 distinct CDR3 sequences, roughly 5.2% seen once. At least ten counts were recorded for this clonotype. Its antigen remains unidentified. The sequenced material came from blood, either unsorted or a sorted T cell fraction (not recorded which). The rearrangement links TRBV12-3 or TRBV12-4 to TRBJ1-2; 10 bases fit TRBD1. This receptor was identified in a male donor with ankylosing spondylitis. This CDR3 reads CASSLPGFGTGAGYTF. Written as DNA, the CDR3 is TGTGCCAGCAGTTTGCCCGGGTTCGGGACAGGGGCTGGCTACACCTTC.